The present entry profiles one T cell receptor (beta chain) with its context. Its target is not known. PCR employed 60 Vbeta and 13 Jbeta primers. The table came from immunoSEQ multiplex PCR; TCRdb's copy has only in-frame clones and leaves some out. The sample lists about 120,000 clones, 80% occurring once. The sample is drawn from a study of cytomegalovirus exposure and HLA in healthy donors. Findings and limits, study-wide: A later analysis linked a missense DCLRE1C variant to TCR beta V- and J-gene trimming. HLA restriction was apparent for most CMV-associated TCR beta chains in a later analysis. It was 164 TCR beta chains that were listed as cytomegalovirus-associated.

The CDR3 is 14 residues long. The germline gives CDR1 SGHNT, CDR2 YYREEE (reference sequence). V was pared by 1 base and J by 3 bases, with 10 bases between. The chain has TRBV5-4 and TRBJ1-1; weak D call: TRBD1 (5 bases). The specimen was PBMCs. The TCR comes from a man aged 45-65 years in good health and CMV-seronegative. The CDR3 spells CASSLWGGDTEAFF. The CDR3 region has the DNA TGTGCCAGCAGCTTGTGGGGAGGGGACACTGAAGCTTTCTTT.